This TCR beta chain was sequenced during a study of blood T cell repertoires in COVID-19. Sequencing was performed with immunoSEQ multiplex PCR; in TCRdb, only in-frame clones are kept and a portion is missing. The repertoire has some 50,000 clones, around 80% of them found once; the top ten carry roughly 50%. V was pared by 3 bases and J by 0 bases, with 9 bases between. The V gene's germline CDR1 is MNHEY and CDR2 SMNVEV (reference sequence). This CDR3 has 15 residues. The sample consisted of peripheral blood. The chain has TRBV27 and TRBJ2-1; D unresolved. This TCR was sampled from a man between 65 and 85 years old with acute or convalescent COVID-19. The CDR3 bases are TGTGCCAGCAGTTTTGTTGATAGCTCCTACAATGAGCAGTTCTTC. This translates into CASSFVDSSYNEQFF.